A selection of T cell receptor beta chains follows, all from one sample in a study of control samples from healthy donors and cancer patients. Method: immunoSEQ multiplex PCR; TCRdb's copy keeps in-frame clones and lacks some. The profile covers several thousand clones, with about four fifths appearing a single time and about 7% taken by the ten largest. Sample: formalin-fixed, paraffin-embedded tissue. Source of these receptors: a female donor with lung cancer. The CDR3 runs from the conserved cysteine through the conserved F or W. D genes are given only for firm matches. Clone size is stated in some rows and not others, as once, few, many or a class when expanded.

CDR3 protein: CASSLERSYNEQFF
CDR3 DNA: TGTGCCAGCAGCTTAGAGCGGTCCTACAATGAGCAGTTCTTC
V gene: TRBV7-2
clone size: .
J gene: TRBJ2-1
CDR3 length: 14
D gene: .

CDR3 protein: CASSFLQGNLGEAFF
CDR3 DNA: TGTGCCAGCAGCTTTTTACAGGGGAACTTGGGTGAAGCTTTCTTT
V gene: TRBV11-1
clone size: .
J gene: TRBJ1-1
CDR3 length: 15
D gene: TRBD1

CDR3 protein: CASSLGPLAGSIYEQYF
CDR3 DNA: TGTGCCAGCAGCTTAGGGCCACTAGCGGGGTCCATCTACGAGCAGTACTTC
V gene: TRBV7-2
clone size: .
J gene: TRBJ2-7
CDR3 length: 17
D gene: TRBD2

CDR3 protein: CASSSPGRSRGNEQFF
CDR3 DNA: TGTGCCAGCAGCTCGCCCGGAAGGAGTCGGGGCAATGAGCAGTTCTTC
V gene: TRBV7-2
clone size: .
J gene: TRBJ2-1
CDR3 length: 16
D gene: .

CDR3 protein: CASSSSYGYTF
CDR3 DNA: TGTGCCAGCAGTTCTAGTTATGGCTACACCTTC
V gene: TRBV28
clone size: .
J gene: TRBJ1-2
CDR3 length: 11
D gene: .

CDR3 protein: CASSPVNYGYTF
CDR3 DNA: TGTGCCAGCAGCCCCGTCAACTATGGCTACACCTTC
V gene: TRBV11-1
clone size: .
J gene: TRBJ1-2
CDR3 length: 12
D gene: .

CDR3 protein: CASSQEWPQAYTDTQYF
CDR3 DNA: TGCGCCAGCAGCCAAGAGTGGCCCCAGGCCTACACAGATACGCAGTATTTT
V gene: TRBV4-1
clone size: once
J gene: TRBJ2-3
CDR3 length: 17
D gene: .

CDR3 protein: CASRLPLCGGLGTEAFF
CDR3 DNA: TGTGCAAGTCGCTTACCACTCTGCGGAGGGCTGGGCACTGAAGCTTTCTTT
V gene: TRBV12-2
clone size: .
J gene: TRBJ1-1
CDR3 length: 17
D gene: .

CDR3 protein: CASMAGETQYF
CDR3 DNA: TGTGCCAGCATGGCCGGAGAGACCCAGTACTTC
V gene: TRBV11-3
clone size: .
J gene: TRBJ2-5
CDR3 length: 11
D gene: .

CDR3 protein: CASSLAGGYGYTF
CDR3 DNA: TGCGCCAGCAGCTTGGCAGGGGGCTATGGCTACACCTTC
V gene: TRBV5-1
clone size: .
J gene: TRBJ1-2
CDR3 length: 13
D gene: TRBD1

CDR3 protein: CASSLVPYEQYF
CDR3 DNA: TGTGCCAGCAGCTTAGTTCCCTACGAGCAGTACTTC
V gene: TRBV7-2
clone size: once
J gene: TRBJ2-7
CDR3 length: 12
D gene: .

CDR3 protein: CASSQDRLTGELFF
CDR3 DNA: TGTGCCAGCAGCCAAGACAGATTAACCGGGGAGCTGTTTTTT
V gene: TRBV3-1/TRBV3-2
clone size: once
J gene: TRBJ2-2
CDR3 length: 14
D gene: .

CDR3 protein: CASSPSSAETQYF
CDR3 DNA: TGTGCCAGTAGTCCGTCTAGCGCGGAGACCCAGTACTTC
V gene: TRBV19
clone size: .
J gene: TRBJ2-5
CDR3 length: 13
D gene: .

CDR3 protein: CASSLLYEGNEQFF
CDR3 DNA: TGTGCCAGCAGCTTACTCTACGAGGGCAATGAGCAGTTCTTC
V gene: TRBV7-2
clone size: .
J gene: TRBJ2-1
CDR3 length: 14
D gene: .

CDR3 protein: CASHRSQPDTQYF
CDR3 DNA: TGTGCCAGCCATCGCTCCCAGCCAGATACGCAGTATTTT
V gene: TRBV6-5
clone size: few
J gene: TRBJ2-3
CDR3 length: 13
D gene: .

CDR3 protein: CASSTGPSYNSPLHF
CDR3 DNA: TGTGCCAGCAGTACCGGCCCCTCCTATAATTCACCCCTCCACTTT
V gene: TRBV28
clone size: .
J gene: TRBJ1-6
CDR3 length: 15
D gene: .

CDR3 protein: CASSGNRDRNEQFF
CDR3 DNA: TGTGCCAGTAGTGGCAACCGGGACAGGAATGAGCAGTTCTTC
V gene: TRBV19
clone size: .
J gene: TRBJ2-1
CDR3 length: 14
D gene: TRBD1

CDR3 protein: CASSLEGQGGEQYF
CDR3 DNA: TGTGCCAGCAGCTTAGAGGGACAGGGAGGCGAGCAGTACTTC
V gene: TRBV11-3
clone size: .
J gene: TRBJ2-7
CDR3 length: 14
D gene: TRBD1

CDR3 protein: CASRKTGSDTQYF
CDR3 DNA: TGTGCCAGTAGGAAGACAGGTTCAGATACGCAGTATTTT
V gene: TRBV19
clone size: .
J gene: TRBJ2-3
CDR3 length: 13
D gene: .

CDR3 protein: CASAKDGGYTEAFF
CDR3 DNA: TGTGCCAGCGCCAAAGACGGAGGATACACTGAAGCTTTCTTT
V gene: TRBV14
clone size: .
J gene: TRBJ1-1
CDR3 length: 14
D gene: .

CDR3 protein: CASSSGTQVEQYF
CDR3 DNA: TGTGCCAGCAGCTCCGGGACGCAGGTCGAGCAGTACTTC
V gene: TRBV5-5
clone size: .
J gene: TRBJ2-7
CDR3 length: 13
D gene: .

CDR3 protein: CASSQDPDTLYGYTF
CDR3 DNA: TGTGCCAGCAGCCAAGACCCGGACACTCTCTATGGCTACACCTTC
V gene: TRBV4-2
clone size: .
J gene: TRBJ1-2
CDR3 length: 15
D gene: .

CDR3 protein: CAGRTGEVGEQYF
CDR3 DNA: TGTGCCGGGCGGACAGGGGAAGTTGGAGAGCAGTACTTC
V gene: TRBV6-6
clone size: .
J gene: TRBJ2-7
CDR3 length: 13
D gene: TRBD1

CDR3 protein: CASSSSQGMGSEAFF
CDR3 DNA: TGTGCCAGCAGTAGTTCCCAGGGCATGGGCAGTGAAGCTTTCTTT
V gene: TRBV27
clone size: .
J gene: TRBJ1-1
CDR3 length: 15
D gene: .

CDR3 protein: CASSPDEMEKLFF
CDR3 DNA: TGCGCCAGCAGCCCCGACGAAATGGAAAAACTGTTTTTT
V gene: TRBV4-1
clone size: .
J gene: TRBJ1-4
CDR3 length: 13
D gene: .

CDR3 protein: CASSEDRGQGNEQFF
CDR3 DNA: TGTGCCAGCAGTGAAGACAGGGGGCAGGGCAATGAGCAGTTCTTC
V gene: TRBV2
clone size: .
J gene: TRBJ2-1
CDR3 length: 15
D gene: TRBD1

CDR3 protein: CASSLGISGANVLTF
CDR3 DNA: TGTGCCAGCTCGTTAGGGATCTCTGGGGCCAACGTCCTGACTTTC
V gene: TRBV18
clone size: .
J gene: TRBJ2-6
CDR3 length: 15
D gene: .

CDR3 protein: CASSFPRSRETQYF
CDR3 DNA: TGTGCCAGCAGCTTCCCGAGGTCTAGGGAGACCCAGTACTTC
V gene: TRBV7-2
clone size: .
J gene: TRBJ2-5
CDR3 length: 14
D gene: .

CDR3 protein: CASSQIGASNEQFF
CDR3 DNA: TGTGCCAGCAGCCAAATCGGGGCCTCGAATGAGCAGTTCTTC
V gene: TRBV3-1/TRBV3-2
clone size: once
J gene: TRBJ2-1
CDR3 length: 14
D gene: .

CDR3 protein: CASSLGGARAQETQYF
CDR3 DNA: TGTGCCAGCAGCTTGGGAGGGGCCAGGGCGCAAGAGACCCAGTACTTC
V gene: TRBV5-8
clone size: .
J gene: TRBJ2-5
CDR3 length: 16
D gene: .

CDR3 protein: CASSDSWPLGEQFF
CDR3 DNA: TGTGCCAGCAGTGACTCCTGGCCCCTGGGTGAGCAGTTCTTC
V gene: TRBV6-4
clone size: .
J gene: TRBJ2-1
CDR3 length: 14
D gene: .

CDR3 protein: CASSIDLIQPQHF
CDR3 DNA: TGTGCCAGTAGTATAGATCTCATACAGCCCCAGCATTTT
V gene: TRBV19
clone size: .
J gene: TRBJ1-5
CDR3 length: 13
D gene: .

CDR3 protein: CASSDYETQYF
CDR3 DNA: TGTGCCAGCAGCGACTATGAAACGCAGTATTTT
V gene: TRBV14
clone size: .
J gene: TRBJ2-3
CDR3 length: 11
D gene: .

CDR3 protein: CASSQVGRTWENIQYF
CDR3 DNA: TGTGCCAGCAGCCAAGTGGGACGGACGTGGGAAAACATTCAGTACTTC
V gene: TRBV3-1/TRBV3-2
clone size: .
J gene: TRBJ2-4
CDR3 length: 16
D gene: .

CDR3 protein: CASSLMRQAIVELFF
CDR3 DNA: TGTGCCAGCAGTTTAATGCGACAGGCGATCGTGGAGCTGTTTTTT
V gene: TRBV28
clone size: few
J gene: TRBJ2-2
CDR3 length: 15
D gene: .

CDR3 protein: CASSFREGNQPQHF
CDR3 DNA: TGTGCCAGCAGCTTCAGGGAGGGGAATCAGCCCCAGCATTTT
V gene: TRBV7-2
clone size: .
J gene: TRBJ1-5
CDR3 length: 14
D gene: .

CDR3 protein: CASSAGLAGGINEQFF
CDR3 DNA: TGTGCCAGCAGCGCGGGACTAGCGGGAGGAATAAATGAGCAGTTCTTC
V gene: TRBV7-3
clone size: .
J gene: TRBJ2-1
CDR3 length: 16
D gene: TRBD2

CDR3 protein: CASSMGPTGGEQYF
CDR3 DNA: TGTGCCAGTAGTATGGGTCCTACGGGAGGTGAGCAGTACTTC
V gene: TRBV19
clone size: .
J gene: TRBJ2-7
CDR3 length: 14
D gene: TRBD2

CDR3 protein: CASSPGQGYEQYF
CDR3 DNA: TGTGCCAGCAGTCCGGGACAGGGCTACGAGCAGTATTTC
V gene: TRBV12-3/TRBV12-4
clone size: .
J gene: TRBJ2-7
CDR3 length: 13
D gene: TRBD1

CDR3 protein: CASSVGDTYNEQFF
CDR3 DNA: TGTGCCAGCAGCGTAGGGGACACTTACAATGAGCAGTTCTTC
V gene: TRBV9
clone size: .
J gene: TRBJ2-1
CDR3 length: 14
D gene: .

CDR3 protein: CASSLSGDDTDTQYF
CDR3 DNA: TGTGCCAGCAGCTTAAGTGGAGATGACACAGATACGCAGTATTTT
V gene: TRBV7-3
clone size: .
J gene: TRBJ2-3
CDR3 length: 15
D gene: .

CDR3 protein: CSVQGGSGANVLTF
CDR3 DNA: TGCAGCGTCCAGGGGGGGTCTGGGGCCAACGTCCTGACTTTC
V gene: TRBV29-1
clone size: .
J gene: TRBJ2-6
CDR3 length: 14
D gene: .

CDR3 protein: CASSYGSGNGYTF
CDR3 DNA: TGTGCCAGCAGTTACGGGTCAGGGAATGGCTACACCTTC
V gene: TRBV6-5
clone size: .
J gene: TRBJ1-2
CDR3 length: 13
D gene: .

CDR3 protein: CASSWTSDYEQYF
CDR3 DNA: TGTGCCAGCAGCTGGACTAGCGACTACGAGCAGTACTTC
V gene: TRBV7-2
clone size: .
J gene: TRBJ2-7
CDR3 length: 13
D gene: TRBD2

CDR3 protein: CASLPIEDTQYF
CDR3 DNA: TGTGCCAGCCTTCCCATAGAAGATACGCAGTATTTT
V gene: TRBV7-9
clone size: .
J gene: TRBJ2-3
CDR3 length: 12
D gene: .

CDR3 protein: CASSLFLYEQYF
CDR3 DNA: TGTGCCAGCAGCCTCTTCCTATACGAGCAGTACTTC
V gene: TRBV7-2
clone size: .
J gene: TRBJ2-7
CDR3 length: 12
D gene: .

CDR3 protein: CASSQDRVTPQFF
CDR3 DNA: TGTGCCAGCAGCCAAGATCGGGTCACGCCTCAGTTCTTC
V gene: TRBV3-1/TRBV3-2
clone size: few
J gene: TRBJ2-1
CDR3 length: 13
D gene: .

CDR3 protein: CASSTGTSGRPSTDTQYF
CDR3 DNA: TGTGCCAGCAGTACCGGGACTAGCGGCCGGCCTAGCACAGATACGCAGTATTTT
V gene: TRBV6-2/TRBV6-3
clone size: .
J gene: TRBJ2-3
CDR3 length: 18
D gene: TRBD2

CDR3 protein: CASSPSLAGVEANEQFF
CDR3 DNA: TGCGCCAGCAGCCCCAGCCTAGCGGGAGTAGAGGCGAATGAGCAGTTCTTC
V gene: TRBV5-1
clone size: .
J gene: TRBJ2-1
CDR3 length: 17
D gene: TRBD2

CDR3 protein: CATRREQGIAGDEQFF
CDR3 DNA: TGTGCCACCAGACGAGAACAGGGAATAGCCGGGGATGAGCAGTTCTTC
V gene: TRBV10-3
clone size: .
J gene: TRBJ2-1
CDR3 length: 16
D gene: .

CDR3 protein: CASIGGAATNEKLFF
CDR3 DNA: TGTGCCAGCATCGGCGGGGCAGCAACTAATGAAAAACTGTTTTTT
V gene: TRBV2
clone size: few
J gene: TRBJ1-4
CDR3 length: 15
D gene: .

CDR3 protein: CASSLALGATNEKLFF
CDR3 DNA: TGTGCCAGCAGCTTAGCGCTGGGGGCAACTAATGAAAAACTGTTTTTT
V gene: TRBV7-2
clone size: .
J gene: TRBJ1-4
CDR3 length: 16
D gene: .

CDR3 protein: CASSQGPPGLGFTDTQYF
CDR3 DNA: TGTGCCAGCAGCCAGGGACCCCCGGGACTAGGGTTTACAGATACGCAGTATTTT
V gene: TRBV9
clone size: .
J gene: TRBJ2-3
CDR3 length: 18
D gene: TRBD2

CDR3 protein: CASSPSPDYGYTF
CDR3 DNA: TGTGCCAGCAGCCCCTCCCCCGACTATGGCTACACCTTC
V gene: TRBV7-3
clone size: few
J gene: TRBJ1-2
CDR3 length: 13
D gene: .

CDR3 protein: CASKGYGGSYGYTF
CDR3 DNA: TGTGCCAGCAAGGGCTATGGGGGGTCATATGGCTACACCTTC
V gene: TRBV6-5
clone size: once
J gene: TRBJ1-2
CDR3 length: 14
D gene: .

CDR3 protein: CASSLTGGSYEQYF
CDR3 DNA: TGTGCCAGCAGTTTAACAGGGGGATCCTACGAGCAGTACTTC
V gene: TRBV6-5
clone size: once
J gene: TRBJ2-7
CDR3 length: 14
D gene: TRBD1

CDR3 protein: CASSPWTVNTGELFF
CDR3 DNA: TGTGCCAGCAGCCCTTGGACCGTGAACACCGGGGAGCTGTTTTTT
V gene: TRBV5-8
clone size: .
J gene: TRBJ2-2
CDR3 length: 15
D gene: .

CDR3 protein: CASSLFLGDADTQYF
CDR3 DNA: TGTGCTAGCAGCTTATTCCTGGGAGATGCAGATACGCAGTATTTT
V gene: TRBV7-7
clone size: .
J gene: TRBJ2-3
CDR3 length: 15
D gene: .

CDR3 protein: CASSIGRDTGELFF
CDR3 DNA: TGTGCCAGTAGTATTGGACGCGACACCGGGGAGCTGTTTTTT
V gene: TRBV19
clone size: .
J gene: TRBJ2-2
CDR3 length: 14
D gene: .

CDR3 protein: CASSVGLALGYEQYF
CDR3 DNA: TGTGCCAGCAGCGTAGGACTAGCGCTCGGGTACGAGCAGTACTTC
V gene: TRBV9
clone size: .
J gene: TRBJ2-7
CDR3 length: 15
D gene: TRBD2